The entry below describes one T cell receptor beta chain. Its antigen remains unidentified. Used for each TCR library was about 3,200 ng of total RNA. TCRdb reprocessed the 5' RACE reads, with one entry per CDR3 protein and no DNA. In total, the table holds 150,000 to 200,000 distinct CDR3 sequences. This CDR3 region has 16 residues. Germline V gene sequence: CDR1 SGHRS, CDR2 YFSETQ. This sample stems from a study of monozygotic twins with inflammatory bowel disease. Study conclusions and caveats: Possibly reflecting limited power, no difference in repertoire similarity was found between concordant and discordant twins. Support for a single strong signal or clonotype associated with IBD was absent.

This receptor was identified in a human donor with ulcerative colitis or Crohn's disease, or a healthy co-twin of an affected twin (not recorded which). The sequencing sample was made of blood. The chain combines TRBV5-1 with TRBJ2-7; TCRdb designates TRBD1, a call that cannot be tested without DNA. CDR3 protein: CASSLAEDRASLEQYF.